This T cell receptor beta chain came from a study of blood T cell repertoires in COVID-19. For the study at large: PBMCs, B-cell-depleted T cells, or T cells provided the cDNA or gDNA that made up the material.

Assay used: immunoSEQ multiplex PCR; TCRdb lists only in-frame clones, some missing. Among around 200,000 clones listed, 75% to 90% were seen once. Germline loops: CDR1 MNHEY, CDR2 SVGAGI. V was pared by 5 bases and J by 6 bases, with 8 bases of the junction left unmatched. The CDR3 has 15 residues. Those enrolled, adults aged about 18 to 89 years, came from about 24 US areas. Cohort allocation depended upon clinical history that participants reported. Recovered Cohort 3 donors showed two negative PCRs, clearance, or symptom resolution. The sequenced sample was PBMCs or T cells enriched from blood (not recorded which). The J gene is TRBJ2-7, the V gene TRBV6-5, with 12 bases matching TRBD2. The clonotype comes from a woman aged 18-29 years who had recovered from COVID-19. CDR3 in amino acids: CASSRTSGIPIEQYF. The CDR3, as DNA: TGTGCCAGCAGTCGGACTAGCGGGATTCCCATCGAGCAGTACTTC.